This T cell receptor beta chain was sequenced in a study of T-cell reconstitution after alpha-beta-depleted transplantation in children. Study outcomes and limitations: TCRbeta diversity was high at day 60 in some patients (a result of surviving recipient T cells and thymic progenitors).

This clonotype showed up many times. What it binds is not known. The TCRbeta library was prepared with unique molecular identifiers. TCRdb redid the calling of the PCR reads with MiXCR, one entry per CDR3 protein. The sample includes about 280,000 distinct CDR3 sequences, roughly 10% of them seen just once. This TCR was recovered from a male patient aged 2-9 years who had a stem cell transplant for chronic granulomatous disease, so the T cells may come from the graft donor. Sequenced material: peripheral blood, taken 180 days after TCRalphabeta/CD19-depleted stem cell transplant.

CDR3 bases: TGCAGTGCTAGAGAGGGATCGCAGCCCCAGCATTTT. This codes for CSAREGSQPQHF. The chain recombines TRBV20-1 with TRBJ1-5; D is ambiguous. V lost 0 bases, J lost 7 bases, and 7 bases lay in between. CDR1 DFQATT and CDR2 SNEGSKA come from the germline V gene (reference sequence). The CDR3 has 12 residues.